Described below is a single TCR beta chain sequence and its context. The sample is drawn from a study of blood T cell repertoires in COVID-19. Study details: Donors in the United States, Italy and Spain gave samples during acute or convalescent COVID-19.

Profiled with immunoSEQ multiplex PCR; TCRdb holds only in-frame clones, not every one. This sample yields about 89,000 clones, of which approximately 80% are seen a single time; about half belongs to the top ten. Between the trimmed V and J ends, which lost 3 bases and 1 base, there was a span of 10 bases. This CDR3 has 15 amino acids. Germline CDR1 SEHNR, CDR2 FQNEAQ (reference sequence). The receptor's source is a human donor in a cohort sampled during active COVID-19. The sample comprised peripheral blood. The rearrangement joins TRBV7-9 to TRBJ1-3, with TRBD1 as a possible D gene (5 bases). CDR3 loop: CASSLSGTSGNTIYF. The CDR3 nucleotides read TGTGCCAGCAGCTTGTCAGGGACTTCTGGAAACACCATATATTTT.